These 16 T cell receptor beta chains were all obtained from the same sample, sequenced in a study of blood T cell repertoires in COVID-19 (dated by TCRdb to between 2020 and 2021). Libraries came from the immunoSEQ multiplex PCR assay. TCRdb holds this immuneACCESS table with in-frame rearrangements only. Some clones are missing; in checked studies, unresolved V genes explain under half, and the rest has no known cause. The sample data list under 250,000 clones, and about 83% of these were observed just once. The biggest ten clones account for roughly 8.8% of the sample. The source material was peripheral blood. Receptor source: a man aged 40-49 years with active or convalescent COVID-19.

CDR3 DNA sequence: TGTGCCAGCAGCCTGGGGGCCTCCGAGGGCTACACCTTC. The encoded protein is CASSLGASEGYTF. The chain uses TRBV11-3 and TRBJ1-2; weak D call: TRBD1 (6 bases). The CDR3 consists of 13 residues. Germline-derived CDR1 and CDR2 are SGHNT and YENEEA. Trimming removed 5 bases at V and 8 bases at J, with 15 bases between.

Turning to this clone: In the same sample, other DNA sequences code for this CDR3. The V call is TRBV12-3 or TRBV12-4, the J call TRBJ2-3; D not certain. Trimming took off 3 bases at V and 5 bases at J, with 3 bases between the two ends. There are 11 residues in the CDR3. The CDR3: CASSFGDTQYF. The DNA of the CDR3 is TGTGCCAGCAGTTTCGGAGATACGCAGTATTTT.

V usage is TRBV6-1 and J usage is TRBJ2-7, with TRBD2 matching 9 bases. From germline, CDR1 is MNHNS and CDR2 SASEGT. The CDR3 length is 19 residues. With V trimmed by 1 base and J by 2 bases, 15 bases remained unmatched. DNA of the CDR3: TGTGCCAGCAGTGAAGGGTGGTGGATAGCGGGAGCGCCAGCCTACGAGCAGTACTTC. Its protein is CASSEGWWIAGAPAYEQYF.

The V call is TRBV30, the J call TRBJ2-1, with TRBD2 identical over 15 bases. V lost 0 bases, J lost 8 bases, and 5 bases stayed unmatched. CDR1 and CDR2 from the germline V gene are GTSNPN and SVGIG (reference sequence). This CDR3 has 16 amino acids. DNA for the CDR3: TGTGCCTGGAGTGTCGGACTAGCGGGAGGGCCCGATGAGCAGTTCTTC. The encoded protein is CAWSVGLAGGPDEQFF.

The chain has TRBV6-2 or TRBV6-3 and TRBJ2-7; possible D gene TRBD1, 5 bases. Trimming took 4 bases from V and 2 from J, leaving 18 bases between them. This CDR3 is 16 amino acids long. Germline V gives CDR1 MNHEY, CDR2 SVGEGT. The CDR3 DNA reads as TGTGCCAGCAGTTTCGATAACAGGCATGTAACCTACGAGCAGTACTTC. Translating it yields CASSFDNRHVTYEQYF.

This clone showed up just once. The chain's CDR3 is CASSLDRVQGVSNTEAFF. CDR3 nucleotide sequence: TGCGCCAGCAGCTTGGATCGCGTACAGGGGGTATCGAACACTGAAGCTTTCTTT. The chain carries TRBV5-1 and TRBJ1-1; 8 bases are a match to TRBD1. From germline, CDR1 is SGHRS and CDR2 YFSETQ. CDR3 length equals 18 residues. Trimming cost V 0 bases and J 1 base; bases outside gene matches: 11.

This chain uses TRBV11-2 with TRBJ1-2; TRBD1 aligns across 7 bases. V lost 1 base, J lost 4 bases, and 0 bases stayed unmatched. Germline lookup yields CDR1 SGHAT and CDR2 FQNNGV. This CDR3 region has 13 residues. The CDR3 region has the DNA TGTGCCAGCAGCTTAGGGGACAGCTATGGCTACACCTTC. Translating it yields CASSLGDSYGYTF.

The rearrangement uses TRBV5-6 and TRBJ2-1; D perhaps matches TRBD2 (6 bases). Germline assignment: CDR1 SGHDT and CDR2 YYEEEE. The CDR3 totals 16 residues. Trimming removed 0 bases from V and 2 bases from J, with 12 bases in between. CDR3: CASSLAGGIAYNEQFF. CDR3 nucleotide sequence: TGTGCCAGCAGCTTGGCCGGCGGGATCGCCTACAATGAGCAGTTCTTC. The whole variable domain, filled in from reference TRBV5-6 and TRBJ2-1, reads DAGVTQSPTHLIKTRGQQVTLRCSPKSGHDTVSWYQQALGQGPQFIFQYYEEEERQRGNFPDRFSGHQFPNYSSELNVNALLLGDSALYLCASSLAGGIAYNEQFFGPGTRLTVL.

The rearrangement uses TRBV4-1 and TRBJ2-2, with 12 bases matching TRBD2. Germline V gene data show CDR1 as MGHRA and CDR2 as YSYEKL. V was clipped by 1 base and J by 5 bases; unmatched bases: 2. The CDR3 totals 16 residues. The CDR3 loop is CASSQVTSGSTGELFF. For the CDR3, the DNA is TGCGCCAGCAGCCAAGTGACTAGCGGGAGTACCGGGGAGCTGTTTTTT.

J is TRBJ2-2 and V is TRBV27, with 9 bases that match TRBD1. V shed 2 bases and J 3 bases; nucleotides not matched to a gene: 7. CDR3 length: 17 amino acids. From germline, CDR1 is MNHEY and CDR2 SMNVEV (reference sequence). The CDR3 reads CASSLNRRTGDTGELFF. The CDR3 nucleotides read TGTGCCAGCAGTTTAAATAGGAGGACAGGGGACACCGGGGAGCTGTTTTTT.

The V call is TRBV25-1, the J call TRBJ2-7; 10 bases match TRBD1. This CDR3 region has 15 residues. Germline trimming cut 3 bases from V and 5 bases from J; bases unmatched to any gene: 7. Germline loops: CDR1 MGHDK, CDR2 SYGVNS. The CDR3 bases are TGTGCCAGCAGTGAGCCCGGGACAGGGGTCCACGAGCAGTACTTC. Translation: CASSEPGTGVHEQYF.

The chain links TRBV11-3 to TRBJ2-5; 9 nucleotides agree with TRBD2. CDR1 and CDR2 from the germline V gene are SGHNT and YENEEA. This CDR3 contains 17 residues. With V trimmed by 5 bases and J by 5 bases, 15 bases remained unmatched. The CDR3 sequence is CASSRLGLALPGETQYF. The CDR3 nucleotides are TGTGCCAGCAGCAGATTAGGACTAGCGCTGCCCGGGGAGACCCAGTACTTC.

CDR3 in DNA: TGTGCCAGCAGCCCGATCATCTCTAGCGGAAAATACAATGAGCAGTTCTTC. Protein sequence: CASSPIISSGKYNEQFF. The chain combines TRBV5-4 with TRBJ2-1; 7 bases align to TRBD2. Germline CDR1 is SGHNT and CDR2 is YYREEE (reference sequence). CDR3 size: 17 residues. Trimming took 4 bases from V and 4 from J; bases not matched to a gene: 14.

The genes are TRBV3-1 (or the pseudogene TRBV3-2) and TRBJ1-1; tentatively, D is TRBD1 (5 bases). Trimming left V 3 bases short and J 3 bases short, with 17 bases between. Germline-derived CDR1 and CDR2 are LGHDT and YNNKEL (reference sequence). The CDR3 is 16 amino acids. DNA for the CDR3: TGTGCCAGCAGCCACGGAGACAGACAACGGTACACTGAAGCTTTCTTT. Translated, it gives CASSHGDRQRYTEAFF.

The J gene is TRBJ2-5, the V gene TRBV28, with TRBD1 matching 9 bases. The V segment lost 5 bases and the J segment 5 bases; nucleotides outside the gene matches: 3. CDR3 size: 13 residues. Per germline, CDR1 MDHEN and CDR2 SYDVKM. The CDR3 sequence is CASSGDREETQYF. CDR3 DNA: TGTGCCAGCAGTGGGGACAGGGAGGAGACCCAGTACTTC.

In this sample, this clone turned up once. The V and J genes are TRBV18 and TRBJ1-6; 7 bases are shared with TRBD1. Trimming at V came to 4 bases and at J to 7 bases, leaving 1 base not matched to a gene. CDR1 and CDR2 (germline): KGHSH, LQKENI. The CDR3 sequence is 13 residues long. CDR3 DNA: TGTGCCAGCTCACGGGACAGAAATTCACCCCTCCACTTT. It specifies CASSRDRNSPLHF. Based on the CDR3 plus reference TRBV18 and TRBJ1-6, the full variable domain is NAGVMQNPRHLVRRRGQEARLRCSPMKGHSHVYWYRQLPEEGLKFMVYLQKENIIDESGMPKERFSAEFPKEGPSILRIQQVVRGDSAAYFCASSRDRNSPLHFGNGTRLTVT.